Below, 14 T cell receptor beta chains from the same sample are listed, as sequenced in a study of cytomegalovirus exposure and HLA in healthy donors. Primers included in the PCR were 60 Vbeta and 13 Jbeta primers. Sequenced by immunoSEQ multiplex PCR; TCRdb stores in-frame clones only, minus some. The sample records some 180,000 clones, about 81% being singletons. Input material: PBMCs. Source of these receptors: a man in his forties or fifties in good health and CMV-seronegative.

The J gene is TRBJ1-1, the V gene TRBV6-5; maybe TRBD1 (6 bases). Germline V CDR1 and CDR2: MNHEY, SVGAGI. The germline V and J ends were trimmed by 7 bases and 7 bases, with 19 bases remaining between them. The CDR3 covers 14 residues. CDR3 nucleotide sequence: TGTGCCAGCATCCTTCGGCAGGGACAAGGTGAAGCTTTCTTT. Translated, it gives CASILRQGQGEAFF.

V usage is TRBV6-4 and J usage is TRBJ1-2; unclear D gene. Germline CDR1 reads MRHNA; CDR2 reads SNTAGT. There are 15 residues in the CDR3. Trimming removed 6 bases from V and 2 bases from J, with 16 bases in between. The CDR3 loop reads CASSPSSRLNYGYTF. CDR3 nucleotides: TGTGCCAGCAGCCCCTCGAGTCGTCTAAACTATGGCTACACCTTC.

This chain uses TRBV2 with TRBJ2-7; TRBD1 aligns across 8 bases. Germline V gene lookup returns CDR1 SNHLY and CDR2 FYNNEI. This CDR3 region has 14 residues. Germline trimming cut 6 bases from V and 0 bases from J; bases unmatched to any gene: 4. The CDR3 here is CASRGRGHSYEQYF. CDR3 in DNA: TGTGCCAGCAGGGGCAGGGGGCACTCCTACGAGCAGTACTTC.

The rearrangement uses TRBV7-2 and TRBJ2-3; D is unclear. Between the trimmed V and J ends, which lost 2 bases and 0 bases, there was a span of 12 bases. The CDR3 has 16 residues. The germline V gene encodes CDR1 SGHTA and CDR2 FQGNSA. As DNA, the CDR3 is TGTGCCAGCAGCTTAAATAGGAGAACTAGCACAGATACGCAGTATTTT. Its protein is CASSLNRRTSTDTQYF.

This clone is a singleton in its sample. The chain has TRBV30 and TRBJ2-7, with TRBD1 matching over 10 bases. The V gene's germline CDR1 is GTSNPN and CDR2 SVGIG (reference sequence). V lost 4 bases, J lost 4 bases, and 10 bases stayed unmatched. CDR3 length: 15 residues. Written as DNA, the CDR3 is TGTGCCTGGATCACGCCGGGACAGGGGATATACGAGCAGTACTTC. It yields the protein CAWITPGQGIYEQYF.

This rearrangement joins TRBV30 to TRBJ1-6, with 7 bases that match TRBD1. After removal of 4 bases from V and 6 bases from J, the junction contained 3 bases not matched to a gene. From germline, CDR1 is GTSNPN and CDR2 SVGIG (reference sequence). This CDR3 spans 13 amino acids. The CDR3 sequence: CAWNRQGNSPLHF. CDR3 DNA sequence: TGTGCCTGGAACCGACAGGGTAATTCACCCCTCCACTTT. Supplemented by reference TRBV30 and TRBJ1-6, the full variable domain reads SQTIHQWPATLVQPVGSPLSLECTVEGTSNPNLYWYRQAAGRGLQLLFYSVGIGQISSEVPQNLSASRPQDRQFILSSKKLLLSDSGFYLCAWNRQGNSPLHFGNGTRLTVT.

V gene TRBV28 combines with J gene TRBJ2-7; 10 bases align to TRBD1. V lost 4 bases to trimming and J lost 0 bases; unmatched junction nucleotides: 3. Germline CDR1 MDHEN, CDR2 SYDVKM. The CDR3 is 15 amino acids. Here the CDR3 reads CASSWGQGSSYEQYF. The CDR3 DNA follows: TGTGCCAGCAGTTGGGGACAGGGGAGCTCCTACGAGCAGTACTTC.

This clone was seen more than once but under ten times. The chain's CDR3 is CASSLSAGGPREQYF. The DNA for the CDR3 is TGTGCCAGCAGCTTATCAGCGGGAGGGCCGCGGGAGCAGTACTTC. V gene TRBV7-8 combines with J gene TRBJ2-7, with 10 bases fitting TRBD2. The CDR3 sequence is 15 residues long. J gave up 7 bases and V 2 bases, and 8 bases lay outside the gene matches. Germline-derived CDR1 and CDR2 are SGHVS and FQNEAQ. The full variable domain, completed using reference TRBV7-8 and TRBJ2-7, is GAGVSQSPRYKVAKRGQDVALRCDPISGHVSLFWYQQALGQGPEFLTYFQNEAQLDKSGLPSDRFFAERPEGSVSTLKIQRTQQEDSAVYLCASSLSAGGPREQYFGPGTRLTVT.

A single count supports this clone. This chain uses TRBV5-1 with TRBJ2-1; 9 bases map to TRBD1. CDR3 size: 14 residues. J lost 5 bases, V lost 4 bases, and 4 bases had no gene match. Per germline, CDR1 SGHRS and CDR2 YFSETQ. The CDR3 sequence is CASSLGQGNNEQFF. For the CDR3, the DNA is TGCGCCAGCAGCCTTGGACAGGGGAACAATGAGCAGTTCTTC.

The V call is TRBV11-2, the J call TRBJ1-1; a weak D match, TRBD1 (6 bases). V was pared by 7 bases and J by 6 bases, with 15 bases between. Germline lookup yields CDR1 SGHAT and CDR2 FQNNGV. The CDR3 runs 13 residues. CDR3 nucleotides: TGTGCCAGCAACCTGAGGGGGGGAGCTGAAGCTTTCTTT. This encodes CASNLRGGAEAFF.

This chain connects TRBV7-2 to TRBJ1-2, with D perhaps TRBD1 (5 bases). Germline assignment: CDR1 SGHTA and CDR2 FQGNSA. V lost 2 bases to trimming and J lost 2 bases, with 9 bases between them. The length of the CDR3 is 14 residues. The CDR3 here is CASSLSRENYGYTF. The CDR3 DNA reads TGTGCCAGCAGCTTAAGCAGGGAAAACTATGGCTACACCTTC. Combining the CDR3 with reference TRBV7-2 and TRBJ1-2 gives the whole variable domain GAGVSQSPSNKVTEKGKDVELRCDPISGHTALYWYRQSLGQGLEFLIYFQGNSAPDKSGLPSDRFSAERTGGSVSTLTIQRTQQEDSAVYLCASSLSRENYGYTFGSGTRLTVV.

V gene TRBV10-3 combines with J gene TRBJ2-7, with D tentatively TRBD2 (7 bases). The CDR3 is 14 residues long. CDR1 and CDR2 from the germline V gene are ENHRY and SYGVKD. V dropped 4 bases and J dropped 3 bases, with 13 bases sitting between them. CDR3 sequence reads: CAISVGGAGYEQYF. The CDR3 bases are TGTGCCATCAGTGTTGGGGGGGCGGGCTACGAGCAGTACTTC.

CDR3 sequence (DNA): TGTGCCAGCAGTCCCCGGGTAGCGGGAGTTTTAACCACAGATACGCAGTATTTT. Translating gives CASSPRVAGVLTTDTQYF. This rearrangement joins TRBV27 to TRBJ2-3, with 9 nucleotides matching TRBD2. Germline V CDR1 and CDR2: MNHEY, SMNVEV (reference sequence). J lost 2 bases, V lost 5 bases, and 14 bases had no gene match. The CDR3 consists of 18 residues.

The chain links TRBV6-6 to TRBJ1-1; 9 bases map to TRBD1. V lost 4 bases and J lost 5; bases outside the gene matches: 5. Germline loops: CDR1 MNHNY, CDR2 SVGAGI (reference sequence). This CDR3 has 14 residues. The CDR3 region has the DNA TGTGCCAGCAGTTCGGGACAGGGTATAACTGAAGCTTTCTTT. Its translation is CASSSGQGITEAFF.